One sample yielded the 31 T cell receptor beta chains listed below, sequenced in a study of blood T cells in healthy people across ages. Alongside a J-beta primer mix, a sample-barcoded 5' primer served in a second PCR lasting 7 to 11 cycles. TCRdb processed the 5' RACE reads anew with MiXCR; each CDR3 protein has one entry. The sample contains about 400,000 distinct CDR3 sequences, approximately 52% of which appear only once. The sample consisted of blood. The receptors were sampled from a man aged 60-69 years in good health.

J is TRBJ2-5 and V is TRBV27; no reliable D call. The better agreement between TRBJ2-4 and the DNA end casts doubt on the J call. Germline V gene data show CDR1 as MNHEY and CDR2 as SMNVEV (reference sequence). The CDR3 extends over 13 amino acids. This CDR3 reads CASSLSGISIQYF. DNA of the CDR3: TGTGCCAGCAGTTTATCGGGGATCAGCATTCAGTACTTC.

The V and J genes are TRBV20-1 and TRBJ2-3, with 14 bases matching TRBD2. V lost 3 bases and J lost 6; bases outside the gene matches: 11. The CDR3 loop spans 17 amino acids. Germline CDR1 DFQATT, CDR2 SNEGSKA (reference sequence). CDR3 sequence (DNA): TGCAGTGCTAGTGACCCGGGGACTAGCGGGAGAATGGATACGCAGTATTTT. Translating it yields CSASDPGTSGRMDTQYF.

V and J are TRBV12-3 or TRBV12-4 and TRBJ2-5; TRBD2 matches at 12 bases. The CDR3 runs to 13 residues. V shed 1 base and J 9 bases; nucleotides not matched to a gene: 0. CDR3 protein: CASSLGLAGAQYF. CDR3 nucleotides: TGTGCCAGCAGTTTAGGACTAGCGGGGGCCCAGTACTTC.

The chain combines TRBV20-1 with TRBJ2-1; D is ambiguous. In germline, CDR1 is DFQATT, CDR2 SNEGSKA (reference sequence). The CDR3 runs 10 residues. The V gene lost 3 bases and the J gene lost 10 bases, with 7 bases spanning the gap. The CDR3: CSASRKEQFF. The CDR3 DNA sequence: TGCAGTGCTAGTCGCAAGGAGCAGTTCTTC.

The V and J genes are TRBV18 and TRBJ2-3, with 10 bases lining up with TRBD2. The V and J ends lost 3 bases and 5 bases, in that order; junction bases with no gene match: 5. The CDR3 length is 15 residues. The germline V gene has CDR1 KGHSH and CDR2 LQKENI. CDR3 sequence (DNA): TGTGCCAGCTCACCCCTAGCGGGAGAGGGAGATACGCAGTATTTT. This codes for CASSPLAGEGDTQYF.

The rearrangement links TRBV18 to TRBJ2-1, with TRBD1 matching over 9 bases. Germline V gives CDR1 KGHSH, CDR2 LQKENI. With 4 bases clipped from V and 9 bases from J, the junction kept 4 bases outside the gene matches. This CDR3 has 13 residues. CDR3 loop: CASSQTGGFEQFF. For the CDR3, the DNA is TGTGCCAGCTCACAGACAGGGGGATTTGAGCAGTTCTTC.

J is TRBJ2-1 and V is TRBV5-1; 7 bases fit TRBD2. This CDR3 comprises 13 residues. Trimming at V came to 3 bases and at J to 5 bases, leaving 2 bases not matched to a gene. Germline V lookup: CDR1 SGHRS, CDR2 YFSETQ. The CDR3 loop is CASSSGLHNEQFF. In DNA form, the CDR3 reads TGCGCCAGCAGCTCGGGACTACACAATGAGCAGTTCTTC.

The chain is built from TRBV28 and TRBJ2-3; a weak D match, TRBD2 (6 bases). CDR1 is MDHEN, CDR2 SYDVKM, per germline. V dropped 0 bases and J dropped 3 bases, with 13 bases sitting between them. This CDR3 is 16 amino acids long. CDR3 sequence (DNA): TGTGCCAGCAGTTTATGGATCCGGGAGAGGACAGATACGCAGTATTTT. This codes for CASSLWIRERTDTQYF.

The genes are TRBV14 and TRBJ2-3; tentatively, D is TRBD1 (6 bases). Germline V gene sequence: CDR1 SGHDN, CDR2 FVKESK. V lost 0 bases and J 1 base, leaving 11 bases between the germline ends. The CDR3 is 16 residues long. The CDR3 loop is CASSQEPGVRTDTQYF. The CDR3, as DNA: TGTGCCAGCAGCCAAGAGCCAGGGGTACGCACAGATACGCAGTATTTT.

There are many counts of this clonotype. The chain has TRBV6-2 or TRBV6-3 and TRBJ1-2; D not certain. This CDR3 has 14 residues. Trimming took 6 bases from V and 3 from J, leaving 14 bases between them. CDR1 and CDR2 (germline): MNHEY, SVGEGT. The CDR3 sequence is CASRRERTDYGYTF. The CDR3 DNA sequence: TGTGCCAGCAGGCGGGAGAGGACTGACTATGGCTACACCTTC.

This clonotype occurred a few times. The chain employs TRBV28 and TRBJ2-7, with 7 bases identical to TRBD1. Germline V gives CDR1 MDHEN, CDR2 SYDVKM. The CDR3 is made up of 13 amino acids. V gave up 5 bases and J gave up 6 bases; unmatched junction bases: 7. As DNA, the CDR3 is TGTGCCAGCAGTGTTCAGAGGGACAGCGAGCAGTACTTC. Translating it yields CASSVQRDSEQYF.

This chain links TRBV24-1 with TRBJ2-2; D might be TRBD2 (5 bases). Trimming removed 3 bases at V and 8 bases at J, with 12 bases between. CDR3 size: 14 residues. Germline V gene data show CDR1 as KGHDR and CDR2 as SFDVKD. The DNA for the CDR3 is TGTGCCACCAGTGATAACCGGGGAACGGGGGAGCTGTTTTTT. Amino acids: CATSDNRGTGELFF.

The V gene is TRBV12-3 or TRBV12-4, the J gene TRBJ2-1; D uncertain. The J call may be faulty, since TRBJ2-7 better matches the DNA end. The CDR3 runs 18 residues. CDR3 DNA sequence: TGTGCCAGCAGTTTAGCGCTAAGAGGTCTCAGCTCCTACAATGAGCAGTACTTC. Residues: CASSLALRGLSSYNEQYF.

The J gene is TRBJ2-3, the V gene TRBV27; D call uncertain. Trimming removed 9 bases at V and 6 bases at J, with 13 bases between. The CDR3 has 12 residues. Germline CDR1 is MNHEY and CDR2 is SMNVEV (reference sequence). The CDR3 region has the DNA TGTGCCAGTAGGGCCCCCGGGGATACGCAGTATTTT. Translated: CASRAPGDTQYF.

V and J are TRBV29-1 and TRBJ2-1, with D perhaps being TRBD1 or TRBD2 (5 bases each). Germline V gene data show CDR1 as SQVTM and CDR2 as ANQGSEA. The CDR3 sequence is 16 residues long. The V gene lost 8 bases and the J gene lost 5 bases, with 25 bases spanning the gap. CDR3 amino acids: CSILFPGAERDNEQFF. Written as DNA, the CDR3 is TGCAGCATTCTCTTCCCCGGGGCCGAAAGGGACAATGAGCAGTTCTTC.

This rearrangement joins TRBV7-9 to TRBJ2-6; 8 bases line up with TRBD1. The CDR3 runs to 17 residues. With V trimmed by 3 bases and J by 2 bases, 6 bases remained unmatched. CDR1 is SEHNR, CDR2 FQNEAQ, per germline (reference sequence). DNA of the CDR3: TGTGCCAGCAGCTTCCGGACAGGGAGAGCTGGGGCCAACGTCCTGACTTTC. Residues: CASSFRTGRAGANVLTF.

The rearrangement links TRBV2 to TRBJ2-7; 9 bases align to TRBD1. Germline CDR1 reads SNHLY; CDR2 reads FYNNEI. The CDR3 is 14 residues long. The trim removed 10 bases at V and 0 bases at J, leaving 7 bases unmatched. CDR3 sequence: CATRDRVSSYEQYF. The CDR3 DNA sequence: TGTGCCACAAGGGACAGGGTCTCCTCCTACGAGCAGTACTTC.

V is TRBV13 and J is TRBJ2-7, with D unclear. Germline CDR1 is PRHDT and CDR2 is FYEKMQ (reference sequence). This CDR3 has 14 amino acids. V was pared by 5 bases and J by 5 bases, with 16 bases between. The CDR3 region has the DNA TGTGCCAGCAGCCCGACTGTCCTCGGCGACGAGCAGTACTTC. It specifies CASSPTVLGDEQYF.

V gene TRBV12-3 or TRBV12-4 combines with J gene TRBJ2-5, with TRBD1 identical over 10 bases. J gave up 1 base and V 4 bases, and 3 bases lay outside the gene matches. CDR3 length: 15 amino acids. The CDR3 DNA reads TGTGCCAGCAGTTGGGGGGACAGGGGCCAAGAGACCCAGTACTTC. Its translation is CASSWGDRGQETQYF.

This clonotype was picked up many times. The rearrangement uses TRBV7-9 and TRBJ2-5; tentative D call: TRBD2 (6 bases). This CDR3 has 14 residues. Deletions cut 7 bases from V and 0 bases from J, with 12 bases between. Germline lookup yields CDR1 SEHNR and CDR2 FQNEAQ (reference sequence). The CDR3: CASTYGGYQETQYF. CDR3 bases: TGTGCCAGCACTTATGGGGGGTACCAAGAGACCCAGTACTTC.

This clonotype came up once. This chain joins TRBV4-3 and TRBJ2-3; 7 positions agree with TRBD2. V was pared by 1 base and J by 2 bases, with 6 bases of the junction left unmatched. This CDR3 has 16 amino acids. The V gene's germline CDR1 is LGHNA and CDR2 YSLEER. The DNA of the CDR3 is TGCGCCAGCAGCCAAGGTTCCCTAGCGGTCACAGATACGCAGTATTTT. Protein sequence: CASSQGSLAVTDTQYF.

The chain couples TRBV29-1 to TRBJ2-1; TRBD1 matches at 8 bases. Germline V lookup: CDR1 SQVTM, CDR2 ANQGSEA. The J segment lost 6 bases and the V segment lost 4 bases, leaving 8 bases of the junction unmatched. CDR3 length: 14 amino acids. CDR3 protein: CSVAGGRGPNEQFF. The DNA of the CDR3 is TGCAGCGTTGCGGGCGGCAGGGGGCCCAATGAGCAGTTCTTC.

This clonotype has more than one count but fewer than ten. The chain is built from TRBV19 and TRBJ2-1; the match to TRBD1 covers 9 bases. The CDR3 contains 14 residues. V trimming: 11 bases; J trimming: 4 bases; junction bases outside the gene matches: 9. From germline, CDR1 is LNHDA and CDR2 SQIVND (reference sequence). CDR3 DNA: TGTGCCTCGAGCGACAGGGGGGTGTACAATGAGCAGTTCTTC. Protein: CASSDRGVYNEQFF.

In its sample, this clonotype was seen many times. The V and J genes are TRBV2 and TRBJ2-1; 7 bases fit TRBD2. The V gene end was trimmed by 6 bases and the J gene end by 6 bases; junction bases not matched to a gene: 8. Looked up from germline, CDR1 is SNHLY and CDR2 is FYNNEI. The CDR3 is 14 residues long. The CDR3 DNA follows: TGTGCCAGCAGCCCGGGACTACCAAGCAATGAGCAGTTCTTC. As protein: CASSPGLPSNEQFF.

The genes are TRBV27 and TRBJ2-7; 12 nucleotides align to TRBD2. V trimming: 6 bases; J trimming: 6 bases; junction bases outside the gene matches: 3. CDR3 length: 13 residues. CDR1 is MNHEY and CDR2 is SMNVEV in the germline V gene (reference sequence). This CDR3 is CASRKTSGGEQYF. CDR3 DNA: TGTGCCAGCAGGAAGACTAGCGGGGGCGAGCAGTACTTC.

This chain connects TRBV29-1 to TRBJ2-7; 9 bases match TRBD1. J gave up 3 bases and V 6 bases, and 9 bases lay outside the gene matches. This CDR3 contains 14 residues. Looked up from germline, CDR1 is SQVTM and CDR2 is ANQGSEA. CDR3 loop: CSVAGTGRIYEQYF. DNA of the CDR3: TGCAGCGTAGCCGGGACAGGGAGGATCTACGAGCAGTACTTC.

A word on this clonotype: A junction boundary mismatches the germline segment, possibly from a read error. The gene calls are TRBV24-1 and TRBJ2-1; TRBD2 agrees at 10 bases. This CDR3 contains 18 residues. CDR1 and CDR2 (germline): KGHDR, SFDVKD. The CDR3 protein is CATSDFKASGSSLETQFF. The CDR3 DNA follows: TGCGCCACCAGTGATTTCAAGGCTAGCGGGAGTAGTTTGGAGACCCAGTTCTTC.

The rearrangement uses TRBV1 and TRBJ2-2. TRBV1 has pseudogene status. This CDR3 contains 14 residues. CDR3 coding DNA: TGCACCAGCAGCCAAGATGTCGGAACCGGGGAGCTGTTTTTT. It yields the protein CTSSQDVGTGELFF.

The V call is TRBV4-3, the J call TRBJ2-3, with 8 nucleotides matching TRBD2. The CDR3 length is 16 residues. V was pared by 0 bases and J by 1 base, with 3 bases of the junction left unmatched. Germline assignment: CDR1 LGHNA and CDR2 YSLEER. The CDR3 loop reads CASSQDGGGRTDTQYF. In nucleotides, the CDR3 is TGCGCCAGCAGCCAAGATGGCGGGGGGCGCACAGATACGCAGTATTTT.

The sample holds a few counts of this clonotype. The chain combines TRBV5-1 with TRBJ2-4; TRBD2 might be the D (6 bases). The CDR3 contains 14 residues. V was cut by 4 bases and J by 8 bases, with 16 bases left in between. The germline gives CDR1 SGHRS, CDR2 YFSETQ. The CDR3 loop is CASSPGGTEDIQYF. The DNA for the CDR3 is TGCGCCAGCAGCCCCGGCGGGACGGAGGACATTCAGTACTTC.

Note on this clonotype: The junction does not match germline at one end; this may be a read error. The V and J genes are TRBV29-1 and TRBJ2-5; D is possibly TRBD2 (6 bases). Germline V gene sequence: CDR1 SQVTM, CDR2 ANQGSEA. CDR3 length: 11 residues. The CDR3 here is CSVAPGEAQYF. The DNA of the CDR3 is TGCAGCGTGGCCCCGGGAGAGGCCCAGTACTTC.